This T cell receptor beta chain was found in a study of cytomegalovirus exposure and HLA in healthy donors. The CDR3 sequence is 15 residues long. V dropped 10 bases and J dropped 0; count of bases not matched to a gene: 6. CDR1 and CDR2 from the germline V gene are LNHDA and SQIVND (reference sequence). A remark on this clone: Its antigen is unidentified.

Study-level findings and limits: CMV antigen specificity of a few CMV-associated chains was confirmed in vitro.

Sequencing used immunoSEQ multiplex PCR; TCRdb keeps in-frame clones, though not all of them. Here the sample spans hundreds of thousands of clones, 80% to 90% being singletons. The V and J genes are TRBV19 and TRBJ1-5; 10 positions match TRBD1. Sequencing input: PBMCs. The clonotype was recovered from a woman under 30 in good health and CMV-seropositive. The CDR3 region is CATRDRGYSNQPQHF. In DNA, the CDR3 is TGTGCCACCCGGGACAGGGGATATAGCAATCAGCCCCAGCATTTT. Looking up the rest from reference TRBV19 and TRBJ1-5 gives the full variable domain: DGGITQSPKYLFRKEGQNVTLSCEQNLNHDAMYWYRQDPGQGLRLIYYSQIVNDFQKGDIAEGYSVSREKKESFPLTVTSAQKNPTAFYLCATRDRGYSNQPQHFGDGTRLSIL.